The 14 T cell receptor beta chains below come from one sample, sequenced in a study of response to subunit inactivated influenza vaccine. MiXCR, run by TCRdb on the RT-PCR reads, gives a single entry per CDR3 protein. The sample holds hundreds of thousands of distinct CDR3 sequences, about a sixth seen once. This specimen was PBMCs from blood, taken 11 to 12 days after vaccination. The receptors come from a man aged 45-65 years who received an inactivated influenza vaccine.

This clonotype was seen only a few times. The rearrangement uses TRBV4-3 and TRBJ2-7; 11 bases map to TRBD2. Per the germline V gene, CDR1 is LGHNA and CDR2 is YSLEER. The J segment lost 1 base and the V segment lost 3 bases, leaving 5 bases of the junction unmatched. The CDR3 is 16 residues long. The DNA for the CDR3 is TGCGCCAGCAGCCACGACCTAGCGGGGGGTTCCTACGAGCAGTACTTC. It translates to CASSHDLAGGSYEQYF.

This sequence joins TRBV10-3 and TRBJ2-7, with 14 bases fitting TRBD2. Looked up from germline, CDR1 is ENHRY and CDR2 is SYGVKD. The CDR3 loop spans 16 amino acids. Trimming cost V 3 bases and J 5 bases; bases outside gene matches: 6. DNA of the CDR3: TGTGCCATCAGTGAAGTTCGGGGACTAGCGGGAGACGAGCAGTACTTC. It is translated as CAISEVRGLAGDEQYF.

This clonotype was counted a few times. The rearrangement joins TRBV27 to TRBJ2-5; D gene unclear. In germline, CDR1 is MNHEY, CDR2 SMNVEV (reference sequence). The CDR3 spans 14 residues. The V and J ends lost 2 bases and 0 bases respectively, with 7 bases between them. CDR3 amino acids: CASSLTAYQETQYF. The CDR3 DNA is TGTGCCAGCAGTTTAACAGCGTACCAAGAGACCCAGTACTTC.

This clonotype was observed a few times. This chain joins TRBV27 and TRBJ2-7; D is possibly TRBD2 (5 bases). Trimming removed 5 bases at V and 6 bases at J, with 14 bases between. Germline V gene data show CDR1 as MNHEY and CDR2 as SMNVEV (reference sequence). The CDR3 sequence is 13 residues long. The CDR3 reads CASSHGITVEQYF. The CDR3 DNA sequence: TGTGCCAGCAGTCACGGGATAACGGTCGAGCAGTACTTC.

The V call is TRBV5-1, the J call TRBJ2-2; 7 bases are shared with TRBD2. The junction had 9 bases not matched to a gene; V was cut back by 0 bases and J by 7 bases. Per the germline V gene, CDR1 is SGHRS and CDR2 is YFSETQ. The CDR3 consists of 16 residues. Here the CDR3 DNA reads TGCGCCAGCAGCTTGGGGGCTAGCGGATCGAGCGGGGAGCTGTTTTTT. The encoded protein is CASSLGASGSSGELFF. Together with reference TRBV5-1 and TRBJ2-2, the CDR3 gives the full variable domain: KAGVTQTPRYLIKTRGQQVTLSCSPISGHRSVSWYQQTPGQGLQFLFEYFSETQRNKGNFPGRFSGRQFSNSRSEMNVSTLELGDSALYLCASSLGASGSSGELFFGEGSRLTVL.

This clonotype was seen a handful of times. The chain carries TRBV2 and TRBJ1-6; no clear D gene. The CDR3 runs 14 residues. The germline V gene has CDR1 SNHLY and CDR2 FYNNEI. Trimming cost V 6 bases and J 5 bases, with 11 bases left between them. CDR3 nucleotide sequence: TGTGCCAGCAGGGGTGACGCTAATAATTCACCCCTCCACTTT. Amino acids: CASRGDANNSPLHF.

This clonotype occurred many times. The chain uses TRBV11-2 and TRBJ2-1, with 11 bases matching TRBD2. V trimming: 4 bases; J trimming: 2 bases; junction bases outside the gene matches: 4. This CDR3 comprises 16 residues. CDR1 SGHAT and CDR2 FQNNGV come from the germline V gene. In nucleotides, the CDR3 is TGTGCCAGCAGCTCGAGACTAGCGGGACCCTACAATGAGCAGTTCTTC. Translation: CASSSRLAGPYNEQFF. Supplemented by reference TRBV11-2 and TRBJ2-1, the full variable domain reads EAGVAQSPRYKIIEKRQSVAFWCNPISGHATLYWYQQILGQGPKLLIQFQNNGVVDDSQLPKDRFSAERLKGVDSTLKIQPAKLEDSAVYLCASSSRLAGPYNEQFFGPGTRLTVL.

This clonotype was detected only a few times. This chain links TRBV11-2 with TRBJ2-2; tentative D call: TRBD1 (6 bases). In germline, CDR1 is SGHAT, CDR2 FQNNGV. Trimming left V 5 bases short and J 2 bases short, with 15 bases between. The CDR3 covers 16 residues. DNA of the CDR3: TGTGCCAGCAGCGGGTGGGGGCGCCTTAACACCGGGGAGCTGTTTTTT. The encoded protein is CASSGWGRLNTGELFF.

This clonotype was seen more than once but under ten times. The J gene is TRBJ2-1, the V gene TRBV5-1; D gene unclear. V was trimmed by 0 bases and J by 3 bases, leaving 7 bases between them. CDR1 and CDR2 from the germline V gene are SGHRS and YFSETQ. The CDR3 covers 14 residues. CDR3 residues: CASSLVGIYNEQFF. The CDR3 bases are TGCGCCAGCAGCTTGGTGGGCATCTACAATGAGCAGTTCTTC.

There are a few counts of this clonotype. V and J are TRBV29-1 and TRBJ2-7; TRBD1 agrees at 7 bases. Germline values: CDR1 SQVTM, CDR2 ANQGSEA. The junction had 12 bases not matched to a gene; V was cut back by 4 bases and J by 6 bases. The CDR3 has 14 residues. DNA of the CDR3: TGCAGCGTTGGGATCCCTGGGACAGCCGGCGAGCAGTACTTC. Translated: CSVGIPGTAGEQYF.

This clonotype turned up a few times. The V call is TRBV3-1, the J call TRBJ2-4; D is unresolved. V was pared by 0 bases and J by 4 bases, with 4 bases between. The CDR3 spans 13 residues. Germline V lookup: CDR1 LGHDT, CDR2 YNNKEL (reference sequence). Here the CDR3 reads CASSQDSKNIQYF. CDR3 DNA: TGTGCCAGCAGCCAAGATTCGAAAAACATTCAGTACTTC.

A remark on this clonotype: A much larger clonotype is one base distant, so this may be a read error. The chain uses TRBV6-5 and TRBJ2-3; 10 bases line up with TRBD1. The CDR3 runs 15 residues. Germline loops: CDR1 MNHEY, CDR2 SVGAGI. In nucleotides, the CDR3 is TGTGCCGGCAGTTACGGGACAGGGGTGGTGGATACGCAGTATTTT. Amino acids: CAGSYGTGVVDTQYF.

This chain links TRBV9 with TRBJ2-5; TRBD2 matches 8 bases. The CDR3 runs 16 residues. J gave up 5 bases and V 3 bases, and 12 bases lay outside the gene matches. CDR1 SGDLS and CDR2 YYNGEE come from the germline V gene. CDR3 nucleotide sequence: TGTGCCAGCAGCGAGGGTCCGGGACTAGGGTCCGAGACCCAGTACTTC. Amino acid sequence: CASSEGPGLGSETQYF.

This clonotype was found a few times. The chain uses TRBV6-2 or TRBV6-3 and TRBJ2-3; 8 bases are a match to TRBD2. V lost 10 bases to trimming and J lost 5 bases; unmatched junction nucleotides: 14. This CDR3 has 15 amino acids. CDR1 and CDR2 from the germline V gene are MNHEY and SVGEGT. For the CDR3, the DNA is TGTGCCACCTTTGGACCAGCGGGAGCGTTAGATACGCAGTATTTT. As protein: CATFGPAGALDTQYF.